Sequencing of this TCR beta chain was carried out in a study of CD4 T cells in relation to SARS-CoV-2 and coronaviruses. Whole-study context: No peptide or an HIV-1 Nef peptide pool served as negative control.

Clones were sequenced by immunoSEQ multiplex PCR, and TCRdb holds only the in-frame ones, with some missing. The repertoire has around 18,000 clones, about 68% of them found once; the top ten carry about 29%. CD4+ T cells from unexposed donors were obtained before the COVID-19 pandemic (2011-2018). The cells were cultured for around ten days before CD4+ T cells were isolated. Of note for this clone: Its antigen is as yet unknown.

This CDR3 comprises 11 residues. Germline V gene lookup returns CDR1 SGHTS and CDR2 YDEGEE. V lost 3 bases and J 5 bases, leaving 4 bases between the germline ends. Sequencing used CD4+ T cells from PBMCs, cultured in vitro. This chain uses TRBV5-8 with TRBJ2-3; D unresolved. This TCR was recovered from a human donor in good health. This CDR3 reads CASSSKDTQYF. The CDR3 region has the DNA TGTGCCAGCAGCTCGAAAGATACGCAGTATTTT.